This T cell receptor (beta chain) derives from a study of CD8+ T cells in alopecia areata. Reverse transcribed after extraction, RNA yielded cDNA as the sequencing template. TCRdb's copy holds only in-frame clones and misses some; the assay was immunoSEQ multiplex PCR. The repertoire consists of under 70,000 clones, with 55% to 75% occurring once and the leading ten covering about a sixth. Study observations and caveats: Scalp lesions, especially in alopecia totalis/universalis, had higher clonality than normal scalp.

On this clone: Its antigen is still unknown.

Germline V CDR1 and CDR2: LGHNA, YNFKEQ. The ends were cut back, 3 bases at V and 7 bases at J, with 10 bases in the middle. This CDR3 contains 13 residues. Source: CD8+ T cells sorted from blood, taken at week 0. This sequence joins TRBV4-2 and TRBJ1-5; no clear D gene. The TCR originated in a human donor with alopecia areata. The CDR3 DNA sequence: TGTGCCAGCAGCCAGGGCCTTGGGCAGCCCCAGCATTTT. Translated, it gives CASSQGLGQPQHF.